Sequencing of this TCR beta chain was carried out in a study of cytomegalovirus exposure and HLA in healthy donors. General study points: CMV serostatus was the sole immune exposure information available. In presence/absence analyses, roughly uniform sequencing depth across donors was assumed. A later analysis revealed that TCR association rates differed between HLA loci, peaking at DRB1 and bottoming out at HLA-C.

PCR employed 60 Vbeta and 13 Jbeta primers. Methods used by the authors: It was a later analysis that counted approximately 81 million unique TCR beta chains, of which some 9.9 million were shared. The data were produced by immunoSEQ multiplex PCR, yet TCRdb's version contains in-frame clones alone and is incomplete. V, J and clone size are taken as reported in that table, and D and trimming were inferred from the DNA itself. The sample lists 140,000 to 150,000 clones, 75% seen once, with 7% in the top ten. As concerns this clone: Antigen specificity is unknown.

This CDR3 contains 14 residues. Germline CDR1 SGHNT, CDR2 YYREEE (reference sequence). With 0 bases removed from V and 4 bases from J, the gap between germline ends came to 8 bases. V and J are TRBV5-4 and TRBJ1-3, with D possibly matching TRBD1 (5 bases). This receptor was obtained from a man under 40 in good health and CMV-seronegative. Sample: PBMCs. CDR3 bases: TGTGCCAGCAGCTTGGCCGACAGCGGAAACACCATATATTTT. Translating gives CASSLADSGNTIYF.